The 30 T cell receptor beta chains given below trace back to one sample, sequenced in a study of early stage breast cancer tumors. Repertoires were generated with immunoSEQ multiplex PCR, while TCRdb's copy carries only in-frame clones and drops some. Among roughly 57,000 clones, about 90% were seen once, and the ten largest hold approximately 4.7%. Sequencing was performed on blood. These receptors all stem from a person aged 70 to 80 with breast cancer.

The CDR3 DNA is TGCGCCAGCAGCTCCGGGACAGCTAACTATGGCTACACCTTC. Its translation is CASSSGTANYGYTF. The rearrangement joins TRBV5-1 to TRBJ1-2; 7 bases match TRBD1. This CDR3 has 14 residues. The ends lost 3 bases at V and 0 bases at J; junction bases unmatched: 2. In germline, CDR1 is SGHRS, CDR2 YFSETQ.

The J gene is TRBJ1-5, the V gene TRBV7-6; D uncertain. Trimming pared 0 bases from V and 6 bases from J, leaving 6 bases between. The germline V gene has CDR1 SGHVS and CDR2 FNYEAQ. The CDR3 sequence is 13 residues long. The CDR3 nucleotides read TGTGCCAGCAGCTTAGCGGCCTTTCAGCCCCAGCATTTT. Its translation: CASSLAAFQPQHF.

The genes are TRBV19 and TRBJ1-1; D may be TRBD1 (6 bases). V was pared by 5 bases and J by 3 bases, with 10 bases between. CDR3 length: 13 residues. CDR1 is LNHDA, CDR2 SQIVND, per germline (reference sequence). The CDR3 sequence is CASSQGRDTEAFF. As DNA, the CDR3 is TGTGCCAGTAGTCAGGGGAGGGACACTGAAGCTTTCTTT.

V is TRBV28 and J is TRBJ1-6; D is uncertain. V dropped 3 bases and J dropped 8 bases, with 14 bases sitting between them. The CDR3 consists of 15 residues. Germline values: CDR1 MDHEN, CDR2 SYDVKM. The CDR3 sequence is CASSLPQDGDSPLHF. CDR3 bases: TGTGCCAGCAGTTTGCCTCAGGACGGGGATTCACCCCTCCACTTT. The complete variable domain, with remaining parts taken from reference TRBV28 and TRBJ1-6, reads DVKVTQSSRYLVKRTGEKVFLECVQDMDHENMFWYRQDPGLGLRLIYFSYDVKMKEKGDIPEGYSVSREKKERFSLILESASTNQTSMYLCASSLPQDGDSPLHFGNGTRLTVT.

The rearrangement joins TRBV19 to TRBJ1-4; D uncertain. V gave up 4 bases and J gave up 7 bases, with 10 bases separating them. Germline values: CDR1 LNHDA, CDR2 SQIVND (reference sequence). The CDR3 has 13 amino acids. CDR3 in DNA: TGTGCCAGTAGTACGACGGCGGCTGAAAAACTGTTTTTT. Translation gives CASSTTAAEKLFF.

This rearrangement joins TRBV9 to TRBJ2-5; D possibly corresponds to TRBD2 (5 bases). Germline CDR1 SGDLS, CDR2 YYNGEE. This CDR3 has 14 residues. V was pared by 2 bases and J by 5 bases, with 13 bases between. The CDR3 DNA reads as TGTGCCAGCAGCGTGAACAGTCAGCGGGAGACCCAGTACTTC. Amino acids: CASSVNSQRETQYF.

V and J are TRBV10-3 and TRBJ2-3; D call uncertain. Germline CDR1 ENHRY, CDR2 SYGVKD. With 0 bases removed from V and 4 bases from J, the gap between germline ends came to 8 bases. The CDR3 runs to 14 residues. The CDR3 loop reads CAISESTRADTQYF. As DNA, the CDR3 is TGTGCCATCAGTGAGTCGACTCGGGCAGATACGCAGTATTTT.

The rearrangement links TRBV30 to TRBJ1-5, with 9 nucleotides matching TRBD1. The CDR3 totals 13 residues. Per the germline V gene, CDR1 is GTSNPN and CDR2 is SVGIG (reference sequence). V was clipped by 5 bases and J by 6 bases; unmatched bases: 5. This chain's CDR3 is CAWRGQGGQPQHF. The CDR3 DNA is TGTGCCTGGCGGGGACAGGGAGGTCAGCCCCAGCATTTT.

The J gene is TRBJ1-2, the V gene TRBV6-1, with D perhaps matching TRBD1 (6 bases). The CDR3 is 14 residues long. The V gene's germline CDR1 is MNHNS and CDR2 SASEGT. Trimming left V 0 bases short and J 8 bases short, with 13 bases between. The CDR3 region is CASSEARGSGGYTF. The CDR3 coding sequence is TGTGCCAGCAGTGAAGCCAGGGGCTCGGGAGGCTACACCTTC.

This sequence joins TRBV29-1 and TRBJ1-2, with TRBD1 matching 9 bases. The CDR3 runs 13 residues. The V segment lost 4 bases and the J segment 4 bases; nucleotides outside the gene matches: 4. Germline V gene sequence: CDR1 SQVTM, CDR2 ANQGSEA. The CDR3 DNA sequence: TGCAGCGTTGGGGACAGGGCCCCCTATGGCTACACCTTC. This gives the protein CSVGDRAPYGYTF.

This clone was seen a handful of times. This CDR3 is CASSYARAYSYEQYF. CDR3 nucleotides: TGTGCCAGCAGTTACGCGCGGGCTTACTCCTACGAGCAGTACTTC. V gene TRBV6-5 combines with J gene TRBJ2-7; a weak D match, TRBD2 (5 bases). CDR1 MNHEY and CDR2 SVGAGI come from the germline V gene. The CDR3 totals 15 residues. V shed 2 bases and J shed 0 bases, with 11 bases lying between them.

V and J are TRBV5-4 and TRBJ2-3; a possible D gene is TRBD1 (6 bases). Trimming pared 7 bases from V and 4 bases from J, leaving 13 bases between. The germline CDR1 and CDR2 sequences are SGHNT and YYREEE (reference sequence). This CDR3 contains 13 residues. CDR3 nucleotide sequence: TGTGCCAGCTCAAAGGGGGATCCAGATACGCAGTATTTT. It is translated as CASSKGDPDTQYF.

This clone was picked up one time. The rearrangement joins TRBV18 to TRBJ2-3; 10 bases line up with TRBD1. The J segment lost 4 bases and the V segment lost 3 bases, leaving 7 bases of the junction unmatched. Germline-derived CDR1 and CDR2 are KGHSH and LQKENI. CDR3 length equals 16 residues. This chain's CDR3 is CASSPQFGQGADTQYF. The CDR3 DNA is TGTGCCAGCTCACCGCAATTCGGACAGGGGGCAGATACGCAGTATTTT.

This clone was recorded a few times. As DNA, the CDR3 is TGTGCCAGCAGCCCAGTGGGGGGGGAGCCCCAGCATTTT. Translated, it gives CASSPVGGEPQHF. The V gene is TRBV7-9, the J gene TRBJ1-5; D is perhaps TRBD1 (5 bases). V was cut by 5 bases and J by 8 bases, with 13 bases left in between. CDR1 SEHNR and CDR2 FQNEAQ come from the germline V gene (reference sequence). The CDR3 is made up of 13 amino acids.

CDR3 DNA sequence: TGTGCCGGGACAGGGGCCTCTGGGGCCAACGTCCTGACTTTC. It codes for CAGTGASGANVLTF. The V gene is TRBV19, the J gene TRBJ2-6; 10 bases agree with TRBD1. This CDR3 is 14 amino acids long. With V trimmed by 11 bases and J by 0 bases, 1 base remained unmatched. CDR1 is LNHDA, CDR2 SQIVND, per germline (reference sequence).

Turning to this clone: The junction and the germline gene differ at one end; a read error may be behind it. The chain recombines TRBV15 with TRBJ1-1, with D tentatively TRBD1 (6 bases). CDR1 is LNHNV and CDR2 is YYDKDF in the germline V gene (reference sequence). CDR3 size: 12 residues. This CDR3 is CATSYSSRGSVF. The CDR3 bases are TGTGCCACCAGCTATTCCTCCAGGGGATCCGTCTTT.

The rearrangement uses TRBV4-1 and TRBJ1-3; D gene ambiguous. V lost 0 bases to trimming and J lost 1 base, with 10 bases between them. The CDR3 covers 16 residues. Germline CDR1 reads MGHRA; CDR2 reads YSYEKL. CDR3: CASSQDPFGSGNTIYF. In DNA form, the CDR3 reads TGCGCCAGCAGCCAAGATCCTTTCGGTTCTGGAAACACCATATATTTT.

The rearrangement uses TRBV11-2 and TRBJ1-1; a possible D gene is TRBD1 (6 bases). Germline loops: CDR1 SGHAT, CDR2 FQNNGV. There are 14 residues in the CDR3. Trimming shortened V by 3 bases and J by 3 bases, and 11 bases separated the two germline ends. CDR3 DNA sequence: TGTGCCAGCAGCTTTACAGGGTTTGACACTGAAGCTTTCTTT. It yields the protein CASSFTGFDTEAFF. The full variable domain, its missing parts supplied by reference TRBV11-2 and TRBJ1-1, is EAGVAQSPRYKIIEKRQSVAFWCNPISGHATLYWYQQILGQGPKLLIQFQNNGVVDDSQLPKDRFSAERLKGVDSTLKIQPAKLEDSAVYLCASSFTGFDTEAFFGQGTRLTVV.

This clone was observed a few times. The rearrangement links TRBV10-3 to TRBJ2-1; 15 bases map to TRBD2. In germline, CDR1 is ENHRY, CDR2 SYGVKD. V lost 10 bases and J lost 3; bases outside the gene matches: 10. The CDR3 covers 17 residues. CDR3 region: CATSGLAGGKGYNEQFF. In DNA, the CDR3 is TGTGCCACCTCGGGACTAGCGGGAGGCAAGGGCTACAATGAGCAGTTCTTC.

J is TRBJ2-7 and V is TRBV6-6; D is unclear. Between the trimmed V and J ends, which lost 2 bases and 0 bases, there was a span of 8 bases. The germline V gene has CDR1 MNHNY and CDR2 SVGAGI (reference sequence). The CDR3 is made up of 14 amino acids. CDR3 DNA: TGTGCCAGCAGTTACCAGGCGCTCTCCTACGAGCAGTACTTC. Encoded protein: CASSYQALSYEQYF.

The rearrangement uses TRBV6-1 and TRBJ2-5; 10 bases align to TRBD2. V shed 5 bases and J 5 bases; nucleotides not matched to a gene: 8. The CDR3 contains 15 residues. Per germline, CDR1 MNHNS and CDR2 SASEGT. CDR3: CASSPQRGGQETQYF. CDR3 DNA sequence: TGTGCCAGCAGTCCTCAGCGGGGGGGCCAGGAGACCCAGTACTTC.

This clone was counted once. V is TRBV18 and J is TRBJ2-5; 9 bases line up with TRBD1. The CDR3 has 17 residues. Germline CDR1 reads KGHSH; CDR2 reads LQKENI. V lost 1 base, J lost 5 bases, and 11 bases stayed unmatched. The CDR3, as DNA: TGTGCCAGCTCACCACGATTACCGGGACAGGGATGGGAGACCCAGTACTTC. It is translated as CASSPRLPGQGWETQYF.

The chain carries TRBV9 and TRBJ2-2; 7 bases are a match to TRBD1. CDR1 is SGDLS, CDR2 YYNGEE, per germline. CDR3 length: 15 residues. The junction had 10 bases not matched to a gene; V was cut back by 7 bases and J by 4 bases. The DNA of the CDR3 is TGTGCCAGCGGAATGGGCAGGGGGATCACCGGGGAGCTGTTTTTT. Its protein is CASGMGRGITGELFF. The full variable domain, completed using reference TRBV9 and TRBJ2-2, is DSGVTQTPKHLITATGQRVTLRCSPRSGDLSVYWYQQSLDQGLQFLIQYYNGEERAKGNILERFSAQQFPDLHSELNLSSLELGDSALYFCASGMGRGITGELFFGEGSRLTVL.

The chain couples TRBV10-2 to TRBJ2-7; 11 positions match TRBD2. CDR1 is WSHSY and CDR2 is SAAADI in the germline V gene. The CDR3 has 14 residues. V lost 6 bases, J lost 1 base, and 2 bases stayed unmatched. The CDR3 protein is CASRTSGGSYEQYF. In nucleotides, the CDR3 is TGCGCCAGCAGAACTAGCGGGGGATCCTACGAGCAGTACTTC.

The genes are TRBV4-1 and TRBJ1-2, with 7 nucleotides matching TRBD1. The trim removed 2 bases at V and 4 bases at J, leaving 7 bases unmatched. Per the germline V gene, CDR1 is MGHRA and CDR2 is YSYEKL. The CDR3 sequence is 15 residues long. For the CDR3, the DNA is TGCGCCAGCAGCCAACTTGACAGGGAACGCTATGGCTACACCTTC. Its translation is CASSQLDRERYGYTF.

The chain combines TRBV6-5 with TRBJ1-4, with a weak D call TRBD1 (5 bases). Trimming shortened V by 6 bases and J by 8 bases, and 19 bases separated the two germline ends. The CDR3 is 15 residues long. Germline lookup yields CDR1 MNHEY and CDR2 SVGAGI. CDR3 loop: CASRPPGRVSEKLFF. The CDR3 DNA reads as TGTGCCAGCAGACCCCCAGGGAGGGTTTCGGAAAAACTGTTTTTT.

The chain combines TRBV6-5 with TRBJ1-2, with 9 bases fitting TRBD1. This CDR3 contains 15 residues. Germline assignment: CDR1 MNHEY and CDR2 SVGAGI. V was clipped by 6 bases and J by 2 bases; unmatched bases: 7. The CDR3: CASRTGGMMNYGYTF. The CDR3 DNA follows: TGTGCCAGCAGGACAGGGGGGATGATGAACTATGGCTACACCTTC.

The V and J genes are TRBV11-2 and TRBJ2-3, with 7 bases identical to TRBD1. The J segment lost 4 bases and the V segment lost 5 bases, leaving 6 bases of the junction unmatched. Germline V gene data show CDR1 as SGHAT and CDR2 as FQNNGV. This CDR3 is 14 amino acids long. CDR3 DNA: TGTGCCAGCAGCCGAGACAGGGCCCCAGATACGCAGTATTTT. It encodes CASSRDRAPDTQYF.

The rearrangement joins TRBV5-1 to TRBJ2-4; TRBD2 matches at 9 bases. The CDR3 sequence is 15 residues long. Trimming removed 0 bases from V and 7 bases from J; junction bases left unmatched: 5. Per germline, CDR1 SGHRS and CDR2 YFSETQ. CDR3 sequence reads: CASSLDGGGANIQYF. The CDR3 DNA reads as TGCGCCAGCAGCTTGGATGGCGGGGGGGCGAACATTCAGTACTTC.

CDR3 amino acids: CASSLVFGETQYF. In DNA form, the CDR3 reads TGTGCCAGCAGCTTAGTATTCGGGGAGACCCAGTACTTC. V gene TRBV7-2 combines with J gene TRBJ2-5; no firm D call. The CDR3 extends over 13 amino acids. With 1 base removed from V and 5 bases from J, the gap between germline ends came to 8 bases. CDR1 SGHTA and CDR2 FQGNSA come from the germline V gene.